This T cell receptor (beta chain) comes out of a study of T cell responses to AZD1222 COVID-19 vaccine. Concerning this clone: Its antigen remains unknown.

Study outcomes and limitations: Unmutated variant regions are reportedly targeted by nearly half of spike-specific TCRs. Seropositive at baseline were only five or six AZD1222 recipients. Sampling that yielded the repertoires occurred only after the peak T cell response. Among the donors, most were white British and more were female, and clonal diversity was possibly underestimated.

Clones were sequenced by immunoSEQ multiplex PCR, and TCRdb holds only the in-frame ones, with some missing. The profile shows about 120,000 clones, under 90% of them singletons. The sample in question was peripheral blood, obtained on day 0 of AZD1222 vaccination. This TCR derives from an adult in good health.

The CDR3 nucleotides read TGTGCCAGCAGTCCCGCACAGTCGGGACTCGAGCAGTACTTC. It yields the protein CASSPAQSGLEQYF. J is TRBJ2-7 and V is TRBV28; tentatively, D is TRBD2 (6 bases). V shed 5 bases and J shed 6 bases, with 17 bases lying between them. The CDR3 has 14 amino acids. Per the germline V gene, CDR1 is MDHEN and CDR2 is SYDVKM.